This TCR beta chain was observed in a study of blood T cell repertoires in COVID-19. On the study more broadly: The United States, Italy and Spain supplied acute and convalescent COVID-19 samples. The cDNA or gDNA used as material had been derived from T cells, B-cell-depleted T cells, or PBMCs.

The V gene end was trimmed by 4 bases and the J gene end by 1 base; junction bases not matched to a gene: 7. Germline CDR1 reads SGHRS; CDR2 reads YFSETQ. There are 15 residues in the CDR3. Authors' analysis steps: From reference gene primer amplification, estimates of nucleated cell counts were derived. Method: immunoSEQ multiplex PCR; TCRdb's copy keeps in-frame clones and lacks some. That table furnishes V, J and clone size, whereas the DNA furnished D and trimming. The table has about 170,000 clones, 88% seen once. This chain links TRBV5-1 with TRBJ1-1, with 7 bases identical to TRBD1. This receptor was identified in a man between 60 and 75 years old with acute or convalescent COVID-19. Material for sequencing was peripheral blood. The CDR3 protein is CASSPWTGSNTEAFF. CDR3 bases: TGCGCCAGCAGCCCCTGGACAGGATCGAACACTGAAGCTTTCTTT.